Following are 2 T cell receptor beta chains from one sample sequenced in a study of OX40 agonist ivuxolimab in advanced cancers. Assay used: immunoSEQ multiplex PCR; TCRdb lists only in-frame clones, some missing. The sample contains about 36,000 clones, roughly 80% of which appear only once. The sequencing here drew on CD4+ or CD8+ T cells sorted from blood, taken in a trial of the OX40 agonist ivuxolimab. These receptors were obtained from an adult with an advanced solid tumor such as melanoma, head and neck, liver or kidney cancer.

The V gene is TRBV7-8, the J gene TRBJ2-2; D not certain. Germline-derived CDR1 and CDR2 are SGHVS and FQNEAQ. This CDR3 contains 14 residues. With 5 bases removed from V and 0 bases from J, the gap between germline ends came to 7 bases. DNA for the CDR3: TGTGCCAGCAGCACAGAGACGAACACCGGGGAGCTGTTTTTT. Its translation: CASSTETNTGELFF.

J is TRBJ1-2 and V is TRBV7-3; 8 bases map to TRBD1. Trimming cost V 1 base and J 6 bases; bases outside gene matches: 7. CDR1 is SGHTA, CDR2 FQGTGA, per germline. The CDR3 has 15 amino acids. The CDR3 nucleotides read TGTGCCAGCAGCTTAATGGCAGGGGGCGCAGATGGCTACACCTTC. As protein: CASSLMAGGADGYTF.